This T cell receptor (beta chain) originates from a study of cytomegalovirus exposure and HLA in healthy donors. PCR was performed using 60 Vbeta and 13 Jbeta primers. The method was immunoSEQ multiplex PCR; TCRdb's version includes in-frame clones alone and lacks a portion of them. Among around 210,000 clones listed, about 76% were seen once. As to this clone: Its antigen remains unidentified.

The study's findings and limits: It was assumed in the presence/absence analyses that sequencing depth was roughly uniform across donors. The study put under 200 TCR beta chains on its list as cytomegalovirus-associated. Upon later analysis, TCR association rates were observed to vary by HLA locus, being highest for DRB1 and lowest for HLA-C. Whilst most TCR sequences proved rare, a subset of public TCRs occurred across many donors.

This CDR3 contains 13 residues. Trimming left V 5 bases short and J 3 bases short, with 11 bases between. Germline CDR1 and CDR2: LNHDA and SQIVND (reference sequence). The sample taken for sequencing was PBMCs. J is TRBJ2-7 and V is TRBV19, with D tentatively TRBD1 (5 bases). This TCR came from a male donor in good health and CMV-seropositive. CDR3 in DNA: TGTGCCAGTAGTTTGGGGCAGGACTACGAGCAGTACTTC. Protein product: CASSLGQDYEQYF.